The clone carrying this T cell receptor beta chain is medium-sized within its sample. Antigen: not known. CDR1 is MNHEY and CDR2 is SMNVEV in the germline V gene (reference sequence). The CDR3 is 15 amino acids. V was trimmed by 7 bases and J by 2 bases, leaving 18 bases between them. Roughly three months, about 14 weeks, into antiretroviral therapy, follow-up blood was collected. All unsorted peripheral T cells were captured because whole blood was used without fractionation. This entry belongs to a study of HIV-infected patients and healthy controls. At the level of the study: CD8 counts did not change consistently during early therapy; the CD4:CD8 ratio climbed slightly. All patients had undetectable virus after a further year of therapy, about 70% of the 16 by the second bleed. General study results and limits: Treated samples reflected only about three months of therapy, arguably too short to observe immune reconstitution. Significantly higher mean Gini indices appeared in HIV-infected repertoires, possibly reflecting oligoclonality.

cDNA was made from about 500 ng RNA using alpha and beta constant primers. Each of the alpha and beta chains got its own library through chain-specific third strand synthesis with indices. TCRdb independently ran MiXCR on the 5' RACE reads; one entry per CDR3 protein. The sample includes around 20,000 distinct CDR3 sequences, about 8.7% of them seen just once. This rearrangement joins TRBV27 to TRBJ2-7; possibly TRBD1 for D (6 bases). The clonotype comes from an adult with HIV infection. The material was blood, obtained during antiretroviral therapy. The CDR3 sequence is CASMSGQTIPYEQYF. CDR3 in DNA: TGTGCCAGCATGTCGGGACAAACAATTCCCTACGAGCAGTACTTC.